This T cell receptor beta chain was found in a study of blood T cell repertoires in COVID-19. Study-wide context: The analysed material was cDNA or gDNA that came from T cells, B-cell-depleted T cells, or PBMCs.

How the authors handled the data: Reference gene primer amplification in the assay estimated nucleated cell counts. The table came from immunoSEQ multiplex PCR; TCRdb's copy has only in-frame clones and leaves some out. V, J and clone size derive from that table, while D and trimming were established from the DNA sequence. The data show about 250,000 clones, with approximately 90% seen just once and less than 3% held by the top ten. V lost 1 base, J lost 4 bases, and 11 bases lay in between. This CDR3 spans 14 amino acids. In germline, CDR1 is SGHKS, CDR2 YYEKEE (reference sequence). V usage is TRBV5-5 and J usage is TRBJ1-2; D is perhaps TRBD1 (6 bases). This TCR was recovered from a woman younger than 45 with active or convalescent COVID-19. The material sequenced was peripheral blood. CDR3 nucleotides: TGTGCCAGCAGCTTGACAGGGTATGGCTATGGCTACACCTTC. Encoded protein: CASSLTGYGYGYTF.